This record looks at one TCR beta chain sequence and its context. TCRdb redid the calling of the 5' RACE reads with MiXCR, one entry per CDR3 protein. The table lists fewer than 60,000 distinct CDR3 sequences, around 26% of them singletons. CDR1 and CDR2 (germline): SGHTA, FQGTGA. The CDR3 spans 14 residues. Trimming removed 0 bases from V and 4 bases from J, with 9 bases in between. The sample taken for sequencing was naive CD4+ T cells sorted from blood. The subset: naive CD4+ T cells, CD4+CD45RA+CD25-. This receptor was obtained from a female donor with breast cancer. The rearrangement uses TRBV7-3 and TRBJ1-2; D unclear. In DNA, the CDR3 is TGTGCCAGCAGCTTAACGCACAAAGGCTATGGCTACACCTTC. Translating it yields CASSLTHKGYGYTF.